This T cell receptor beta chain was obtained from a study of blood T cell repertoires in COVID-19. The wider study: Nucleic acid was either cDNA or gDNA, and it came from T cells, B-cell-depleted T cells, or PBMCs.

This CDR3 spans 13 amino acids. With 8 bases removed from V and 0 bases from J, the gap between germline ends came to 10 bases. The germline gives CDR1 SGHDN, CDR2 FVKESK. This clone was found a few times. As processed by the authors: Scientists estimated how many nucleated cells there were by amplifying reference gene primers. The table came from immunoSEQ multiplex PCR; TCRdb's copy has only in-frame clones and leaves some out. The V and J calls and clone size are taken from that table; D and trimming were inferred from the DNA. This table holds around 97,000 clones, around 90% found once. This clonotype was sampled from a woman over 75 in a cohort sampled during active COVID-19. This rearrangement joins TRBV14 to TRBJ1-1, with a weak D call TRBD1 (5 bases). The sample was peripheral blood. The CDR3: CASAGELNTEAFF. CDR3 nucleotides: TGTGCCAGCGCGGGGGAGCTGAACACTGAAGCTTTCTTT.